This T cell receptor beta chain comes out of a study of blood T cell repertoires in COVID-19. Study summary: The United States, Italy and Spain were the sources of the acute and convalescent COVID-19 samples.

This CDR3 is 14 amino acids long. V was shortened by 5 bases and J by 3 bases, with 13 bases between the two germline ends. From germline, CDR1 is SGHAT and CDR2 FQNNGV. TCRdb keeps only in-frame clones here, not all; method: immunoSEQ multiplex PCR. The repertoire includes 150,000 to 180,000 clones, over 75% of them detected once, and about 16% sits in the top ten. Sequenced sample: peripheral blood. This clonotype was sampled from a middle-aged woman with acute or convalescent COVID-19. The gene calls are TRBV11-2 and TRBJ1-1; D call uncertain. The CDR3 DNA reads TGTGCCAGCAGCACCTCGAGTGCCGACACTGAAGCTTTCTTT. This codes for CASSTSSADTEAFF.